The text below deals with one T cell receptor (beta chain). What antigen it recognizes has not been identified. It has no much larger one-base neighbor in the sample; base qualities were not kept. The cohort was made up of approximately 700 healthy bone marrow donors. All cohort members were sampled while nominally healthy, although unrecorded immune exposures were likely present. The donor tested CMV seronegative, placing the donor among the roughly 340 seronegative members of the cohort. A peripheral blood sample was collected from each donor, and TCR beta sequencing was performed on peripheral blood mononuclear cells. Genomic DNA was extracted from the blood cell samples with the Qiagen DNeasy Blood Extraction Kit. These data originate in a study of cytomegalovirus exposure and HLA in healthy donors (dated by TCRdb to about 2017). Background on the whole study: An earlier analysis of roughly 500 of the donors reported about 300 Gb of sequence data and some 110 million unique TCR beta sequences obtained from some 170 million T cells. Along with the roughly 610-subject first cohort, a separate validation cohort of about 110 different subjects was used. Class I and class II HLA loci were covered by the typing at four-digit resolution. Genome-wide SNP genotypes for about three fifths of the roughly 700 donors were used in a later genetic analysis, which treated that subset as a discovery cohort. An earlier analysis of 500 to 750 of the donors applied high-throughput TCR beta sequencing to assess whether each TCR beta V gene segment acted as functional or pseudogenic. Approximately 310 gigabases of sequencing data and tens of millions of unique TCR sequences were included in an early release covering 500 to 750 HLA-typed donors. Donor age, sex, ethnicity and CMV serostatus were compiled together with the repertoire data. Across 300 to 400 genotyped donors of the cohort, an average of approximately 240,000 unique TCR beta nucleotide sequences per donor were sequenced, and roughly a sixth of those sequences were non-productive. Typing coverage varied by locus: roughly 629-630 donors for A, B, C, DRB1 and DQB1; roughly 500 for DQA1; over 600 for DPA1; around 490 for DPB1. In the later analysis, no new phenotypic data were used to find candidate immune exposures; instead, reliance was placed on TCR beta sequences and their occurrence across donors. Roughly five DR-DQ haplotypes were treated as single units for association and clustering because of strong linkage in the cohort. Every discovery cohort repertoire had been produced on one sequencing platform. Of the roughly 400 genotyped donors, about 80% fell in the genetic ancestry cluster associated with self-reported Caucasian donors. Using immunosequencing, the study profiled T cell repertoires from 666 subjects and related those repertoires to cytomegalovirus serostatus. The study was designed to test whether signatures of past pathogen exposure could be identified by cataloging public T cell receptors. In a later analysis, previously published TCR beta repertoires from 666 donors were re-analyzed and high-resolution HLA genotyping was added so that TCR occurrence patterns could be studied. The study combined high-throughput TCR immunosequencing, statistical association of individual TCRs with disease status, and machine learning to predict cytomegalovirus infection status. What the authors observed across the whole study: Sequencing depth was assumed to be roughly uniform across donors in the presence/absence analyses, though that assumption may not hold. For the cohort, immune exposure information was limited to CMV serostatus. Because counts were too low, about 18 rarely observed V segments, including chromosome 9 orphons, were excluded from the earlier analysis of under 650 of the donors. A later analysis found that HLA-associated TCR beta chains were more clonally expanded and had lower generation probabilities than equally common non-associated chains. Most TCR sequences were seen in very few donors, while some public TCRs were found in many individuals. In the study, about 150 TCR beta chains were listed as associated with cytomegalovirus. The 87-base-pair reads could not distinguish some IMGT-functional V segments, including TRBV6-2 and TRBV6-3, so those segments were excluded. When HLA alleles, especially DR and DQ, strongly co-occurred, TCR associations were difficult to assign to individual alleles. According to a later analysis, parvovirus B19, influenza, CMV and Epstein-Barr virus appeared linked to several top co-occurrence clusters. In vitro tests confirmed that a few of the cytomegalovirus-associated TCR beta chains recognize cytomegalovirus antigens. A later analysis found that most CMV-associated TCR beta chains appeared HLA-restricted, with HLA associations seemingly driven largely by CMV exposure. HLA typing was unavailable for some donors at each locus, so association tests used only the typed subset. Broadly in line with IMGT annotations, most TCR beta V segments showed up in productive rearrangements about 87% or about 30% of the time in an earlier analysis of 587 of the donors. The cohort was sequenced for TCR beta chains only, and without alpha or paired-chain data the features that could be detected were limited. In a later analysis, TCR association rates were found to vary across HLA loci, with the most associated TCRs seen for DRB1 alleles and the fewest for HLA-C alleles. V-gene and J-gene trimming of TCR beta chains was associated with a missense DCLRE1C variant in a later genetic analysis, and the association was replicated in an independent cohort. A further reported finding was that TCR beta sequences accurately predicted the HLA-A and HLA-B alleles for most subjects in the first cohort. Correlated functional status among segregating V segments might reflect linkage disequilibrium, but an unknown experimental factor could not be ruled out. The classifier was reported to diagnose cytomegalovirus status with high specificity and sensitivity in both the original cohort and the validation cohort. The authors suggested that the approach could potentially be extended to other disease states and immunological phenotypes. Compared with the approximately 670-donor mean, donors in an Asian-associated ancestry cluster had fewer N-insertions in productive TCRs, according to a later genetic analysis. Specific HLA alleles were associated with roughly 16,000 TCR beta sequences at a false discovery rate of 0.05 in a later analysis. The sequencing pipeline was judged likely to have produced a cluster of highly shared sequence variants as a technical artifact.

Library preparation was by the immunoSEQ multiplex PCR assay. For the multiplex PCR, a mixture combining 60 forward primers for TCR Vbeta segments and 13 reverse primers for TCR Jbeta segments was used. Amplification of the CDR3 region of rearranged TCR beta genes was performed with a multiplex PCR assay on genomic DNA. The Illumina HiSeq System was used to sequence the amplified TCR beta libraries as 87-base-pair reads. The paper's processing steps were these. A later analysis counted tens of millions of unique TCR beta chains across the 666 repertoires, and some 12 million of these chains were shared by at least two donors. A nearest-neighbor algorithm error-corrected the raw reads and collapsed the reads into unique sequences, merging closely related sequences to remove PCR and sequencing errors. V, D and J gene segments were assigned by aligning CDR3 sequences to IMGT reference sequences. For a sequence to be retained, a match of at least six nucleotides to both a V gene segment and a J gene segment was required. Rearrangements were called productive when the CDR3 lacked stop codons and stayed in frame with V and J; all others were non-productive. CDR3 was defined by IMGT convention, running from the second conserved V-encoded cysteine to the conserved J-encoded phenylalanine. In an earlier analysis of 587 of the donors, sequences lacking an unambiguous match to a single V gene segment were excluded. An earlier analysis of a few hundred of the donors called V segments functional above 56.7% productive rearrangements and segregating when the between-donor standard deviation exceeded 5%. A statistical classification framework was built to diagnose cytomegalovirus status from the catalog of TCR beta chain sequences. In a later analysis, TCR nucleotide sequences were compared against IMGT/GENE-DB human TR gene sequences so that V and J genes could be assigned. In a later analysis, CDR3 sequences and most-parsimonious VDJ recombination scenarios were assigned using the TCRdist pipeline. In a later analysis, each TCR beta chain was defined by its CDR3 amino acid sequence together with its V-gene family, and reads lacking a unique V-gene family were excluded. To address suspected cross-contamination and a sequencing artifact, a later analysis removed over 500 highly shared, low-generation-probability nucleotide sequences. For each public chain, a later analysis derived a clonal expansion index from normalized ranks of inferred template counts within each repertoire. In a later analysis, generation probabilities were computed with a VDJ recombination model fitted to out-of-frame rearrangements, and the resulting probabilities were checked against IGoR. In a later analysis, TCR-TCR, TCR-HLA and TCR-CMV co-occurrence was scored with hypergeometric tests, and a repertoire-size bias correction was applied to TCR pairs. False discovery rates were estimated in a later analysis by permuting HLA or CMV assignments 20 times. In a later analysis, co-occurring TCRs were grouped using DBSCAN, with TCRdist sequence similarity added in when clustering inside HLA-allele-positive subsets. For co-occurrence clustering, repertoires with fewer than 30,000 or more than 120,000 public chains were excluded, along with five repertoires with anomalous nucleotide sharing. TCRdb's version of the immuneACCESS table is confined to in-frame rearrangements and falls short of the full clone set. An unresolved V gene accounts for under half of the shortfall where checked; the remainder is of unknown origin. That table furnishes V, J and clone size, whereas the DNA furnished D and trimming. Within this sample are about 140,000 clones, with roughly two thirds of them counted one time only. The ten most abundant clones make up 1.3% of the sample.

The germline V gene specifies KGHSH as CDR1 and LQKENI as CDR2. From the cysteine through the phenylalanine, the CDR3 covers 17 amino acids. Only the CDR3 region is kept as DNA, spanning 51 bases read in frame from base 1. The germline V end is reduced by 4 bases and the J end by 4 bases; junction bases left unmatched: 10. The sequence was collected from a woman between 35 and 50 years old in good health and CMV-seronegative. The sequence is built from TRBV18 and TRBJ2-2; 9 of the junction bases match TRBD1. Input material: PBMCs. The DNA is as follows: TGTGCCAGCTCACGACGACAGGGGGTTGGGAGCACCGGGGAGCTGTTTTTT. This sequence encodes CASSRRQGVGSTGELFF. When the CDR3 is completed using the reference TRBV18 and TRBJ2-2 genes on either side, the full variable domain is NAGVMQNPRHLVRRRGQEARLRCSPMKGHSHVYWYRQLPEEGLKFMVYLQKENIIDESGMPKERFSAEFPKEGPSILRIQQVVRGDSAAYFCASSRRQGVGSTGELFFGEGSRLTVL.